The T cell receptor beta chain under discussion was sequenced for a study of vaccination effects on CD4 cells after COVID-19. The table came from immunoSEQ multiplex PCR; TCRdb's copy has only in-frame clones and leaves some out. Of 70,000 or so clones detected, around 77% appear once; the ten largest clones hold around 2.1%. The germline gives CDR1 SGHRS, CDR2 YFSETQ. V dropped 0 bases and J dropped 0 bases, with 9 bases sitting between them. The length of the CDR3 is 15 residues. Note on this clone: The antigen remains unidentified.

Following 10 days of culture, CD4+ T cells were isolated. The V and J genes are TRBV5-1 and TRBJ2-5, with D possibly TRBD2 on 6 matching bases. This material consisted of CD4+ T cells from PBMCs cultured without peptide, taken before COVID-19 vaccination. This TCR derives from a human donor who received a COVID-19 vaccine. The CDR3 DNA follows: TGCGCCAGCAGCTTGGCGGGGGTTTACCAAGAGACCCAGTACTTC. Its protein product is CASSLAGVYQETQYF.